The source of this T cell receptor beta chain is a study of identical twins. Unique molecular identifiers were present on cDNA, and template switching added a universal primer site. TCRdb ran MiXCR on the 5' RACE reads and lists one entry per CDR3 protein. The sample records fewer than 250,000 distinct CDR3 sequences, around 8% being singletons. This CDR3 region has 14 residues. J gave up 1 base and V 9 bases, and 6 bases lay outside the gene matches. CDR1 is MNHNS, CDR2 SASEGT, per germline. These same data were also listed under a study on yellow fever vaccine responses in identical twins.

V and J are TRBV6-1 and TRBJ2-7, with 10 positions matching TRBD1. The receptor was derived from a woman under 30 in good health. Source material: memory (CD45RO+) T cells sorted from blood. As DNA, the CDR3 is TGTGCCAGTCTCGGACAGGGGGGTTCCTACGAGCAGTACTTC. It specifies CASLGQGGSYEQYF.